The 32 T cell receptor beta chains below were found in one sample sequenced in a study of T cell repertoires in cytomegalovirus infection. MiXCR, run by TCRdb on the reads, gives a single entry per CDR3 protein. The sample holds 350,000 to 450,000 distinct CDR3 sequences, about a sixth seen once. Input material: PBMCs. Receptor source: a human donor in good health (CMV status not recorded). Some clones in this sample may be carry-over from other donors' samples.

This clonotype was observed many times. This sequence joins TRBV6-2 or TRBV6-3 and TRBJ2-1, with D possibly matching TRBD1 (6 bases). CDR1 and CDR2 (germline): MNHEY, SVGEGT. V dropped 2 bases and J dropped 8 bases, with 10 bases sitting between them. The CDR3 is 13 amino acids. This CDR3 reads CASSYGGWDEQFF. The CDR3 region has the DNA TGTGCCAGCAGTTACGGGGGCTGGGATGAGCAGTTCTTC.

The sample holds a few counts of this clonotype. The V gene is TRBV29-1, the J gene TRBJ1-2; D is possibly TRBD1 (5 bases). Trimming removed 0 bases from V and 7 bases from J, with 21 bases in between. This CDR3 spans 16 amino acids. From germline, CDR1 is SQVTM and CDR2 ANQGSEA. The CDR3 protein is CSVEDSGEGLSGGYTF. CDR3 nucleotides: TGCAGCGTTGAAGATTCGGGGGAAGGGCTTTCGGGTGGCTACACCTTC.

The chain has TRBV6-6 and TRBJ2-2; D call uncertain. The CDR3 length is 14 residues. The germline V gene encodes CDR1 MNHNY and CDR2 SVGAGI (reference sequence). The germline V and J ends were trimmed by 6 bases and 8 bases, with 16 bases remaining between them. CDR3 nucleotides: TGTGCCAGCAGCCGCATACCGACGGCAGGGGAGCTGTTTTTT. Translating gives CASSRIPTAGELFF.

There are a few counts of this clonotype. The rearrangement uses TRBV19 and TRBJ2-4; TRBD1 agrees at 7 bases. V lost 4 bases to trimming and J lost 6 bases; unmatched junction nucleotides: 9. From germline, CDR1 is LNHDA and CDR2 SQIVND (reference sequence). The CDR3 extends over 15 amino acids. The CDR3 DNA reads TGTGCCAGTAGTAGGCCCTCGGGACAGCTAAACATTCAGTACTTC. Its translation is CASSRPSGQLNIQYF.

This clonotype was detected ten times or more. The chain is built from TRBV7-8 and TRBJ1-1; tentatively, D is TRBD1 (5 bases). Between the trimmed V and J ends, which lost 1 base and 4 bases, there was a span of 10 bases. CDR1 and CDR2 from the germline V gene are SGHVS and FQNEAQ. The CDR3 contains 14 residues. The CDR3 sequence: CASSLVFGGTEAFF. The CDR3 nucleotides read TGTGCCAGCAGCTTAGTTTTCGGGGGCACTGAAGCTTTCTTT.

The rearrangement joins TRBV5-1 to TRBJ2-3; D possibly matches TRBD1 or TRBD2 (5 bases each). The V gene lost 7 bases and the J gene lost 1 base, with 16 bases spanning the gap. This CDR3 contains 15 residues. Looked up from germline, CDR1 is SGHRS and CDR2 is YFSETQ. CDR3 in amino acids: CASRDGDHRTDTQYF. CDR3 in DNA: TGCGCCAGCCGGGACGGCGACCACCGCACAGATACGCAGTATTTT.

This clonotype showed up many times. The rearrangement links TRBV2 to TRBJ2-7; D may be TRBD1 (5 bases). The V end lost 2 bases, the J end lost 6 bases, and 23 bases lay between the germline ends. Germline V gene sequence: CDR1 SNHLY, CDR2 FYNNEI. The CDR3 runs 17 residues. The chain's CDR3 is CASSERGTTFLPLEQYF. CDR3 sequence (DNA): TGTGCCAGCAGTGAAAGGGGAACGACCTTCCTCCCCCTCGAGCAGTACTTC. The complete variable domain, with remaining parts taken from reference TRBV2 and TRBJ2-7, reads EPEVTQTPSHQVTQMGQEVILRCVPISNHLYFYWYRQILGQKVEFLVSFYNNEISEKSEIFDDQFSVERPDGSNFTLKIRSTKLEDSAMYFCASSERGTTFLPLEQYFGPGTRLTVT.

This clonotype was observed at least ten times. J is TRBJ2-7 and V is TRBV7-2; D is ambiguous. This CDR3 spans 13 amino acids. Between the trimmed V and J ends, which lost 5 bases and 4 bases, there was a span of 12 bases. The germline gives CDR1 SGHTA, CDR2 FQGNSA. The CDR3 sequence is CASSTTRRYEQYF. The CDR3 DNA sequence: TGTGCCAGCAGCACTACAAGGCGATACGAGCAGTACTTC.

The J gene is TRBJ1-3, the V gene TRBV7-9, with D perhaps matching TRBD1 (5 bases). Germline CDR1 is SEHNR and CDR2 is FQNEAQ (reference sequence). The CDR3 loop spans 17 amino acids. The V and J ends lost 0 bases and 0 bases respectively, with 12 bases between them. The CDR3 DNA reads TGTGCCAGCAGCTTAGCGTGGCAGGGTCCCTCTGGAAACACCATATATTTT. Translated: CASSLAWQGPSGNTIYF.

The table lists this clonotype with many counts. As DNA, the CDR3 is TGTGCCAGCAGCTTAAGTAGCGGGAGGGATGAAGAGCAGTTCTTC. As protein: CASSLSSGRDEEQFF. The V and J genes are TRBV7-8 and TRBJ2-1; 11 bases match TRBD2. The trim removed 2 bases at V and 10 bases at J, leaving 7 bases unmatched. The CDR3 contains 15 residues. Germline CDR1 reads SGHVS; CDR2 reads FQNEAQ.

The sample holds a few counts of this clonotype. CDR3 coding DNA: TGTGCCAGCAGCTTAGTAAGCTATAGCAATCAGCCCCAGCATTTT. This encodes CASSLVSYSNQPQHF. The chain employs TRBV7-2 and TRBJ1-5, with D unresolved. Germline lookup yields CDR1 SGHTA and CDR2 FQGNSA. V dropped 1 base and J dropped 0 bases, with 7 bases sitting between them. This CDR3 contains 15 residues.

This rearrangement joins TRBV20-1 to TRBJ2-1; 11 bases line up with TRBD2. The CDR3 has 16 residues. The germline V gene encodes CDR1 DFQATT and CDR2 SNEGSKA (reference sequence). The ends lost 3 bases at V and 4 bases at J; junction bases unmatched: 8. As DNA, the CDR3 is TGCAGTGCTAGGTTACGAGGGACTAGCGGATACAATGAGCAGTTCTTC. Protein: CSARLRGTSGYNEQFF.

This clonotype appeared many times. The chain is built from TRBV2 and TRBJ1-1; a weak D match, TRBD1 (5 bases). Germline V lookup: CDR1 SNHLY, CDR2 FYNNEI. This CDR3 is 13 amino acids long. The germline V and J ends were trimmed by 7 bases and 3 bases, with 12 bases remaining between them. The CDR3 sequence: CASNRDGHTEAFF. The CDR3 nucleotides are TGTGCCAGCAATCGGGACGGCCACACTGAAGCTTTCTTT. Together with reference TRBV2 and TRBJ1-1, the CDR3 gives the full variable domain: EPEVTQTPSHQVTQMGQEVILRCVPISNHLYFYWYRQILGQKVEFLVSFYNNEISEKSEIFDDQFSVERPDGSNFTLKIRSTKLEDSAMYFCASNRDGHTEAFFGQGTRLTVV.

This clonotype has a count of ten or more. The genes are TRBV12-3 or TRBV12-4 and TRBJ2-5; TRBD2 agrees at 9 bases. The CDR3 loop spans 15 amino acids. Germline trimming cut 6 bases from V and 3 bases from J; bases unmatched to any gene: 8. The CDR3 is CASSPIAGAEETQYF. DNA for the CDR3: TGTGCCAGCAGCCCAATAGCGGGAGCTGAAGAGACCCAGTACTTC.

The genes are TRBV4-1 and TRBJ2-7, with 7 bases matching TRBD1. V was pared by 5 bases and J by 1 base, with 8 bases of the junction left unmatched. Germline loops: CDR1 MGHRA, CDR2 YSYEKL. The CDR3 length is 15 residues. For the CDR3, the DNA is TGCGCCAGCAGCTTCCGACAGGGCCCTTCCTACGAGCAGTACTTC. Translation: CASSFRQGPSYEQYF.

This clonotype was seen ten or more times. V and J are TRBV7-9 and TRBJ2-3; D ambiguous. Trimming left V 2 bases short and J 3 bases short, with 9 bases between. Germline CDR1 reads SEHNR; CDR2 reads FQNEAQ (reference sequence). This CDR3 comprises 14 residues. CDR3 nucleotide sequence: TGTGCCAGCAGCTTATCCCGGGCGACAGATACGCAGTATTTT. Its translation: CASSLSRATDTQYF.

CDR3 amino acids: CASMGSGPFTSYEQYF. CDR3 nucleotides: TGTGCCAGCATGGGATCGGGCCCATTTACCTCCTACGAGCAGTACTTC. The rearrangement joins TRBV12-3 or TRBV12-4 to TRBJ2-7; D remains unclear. The CDR3 covers 16 residues. Trimming removed 7 bases from V and 0 bases from J, with 19 bases in between.

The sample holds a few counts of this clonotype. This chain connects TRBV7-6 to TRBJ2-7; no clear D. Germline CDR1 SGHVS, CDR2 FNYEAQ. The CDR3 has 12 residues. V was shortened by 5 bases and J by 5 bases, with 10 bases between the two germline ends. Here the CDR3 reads CASSEATNEQYF. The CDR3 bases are TGTGCCAGCAGCGAAGCTACCAACGAGCAGTACTTC.

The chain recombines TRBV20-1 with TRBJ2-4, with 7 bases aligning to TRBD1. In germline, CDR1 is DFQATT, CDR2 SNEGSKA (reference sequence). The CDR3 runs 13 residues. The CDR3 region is CRSQQGPKNIQYF. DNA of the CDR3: TGCAGAAGTCAACAGGGGCCCAAAAACATTCAGTACTTC.

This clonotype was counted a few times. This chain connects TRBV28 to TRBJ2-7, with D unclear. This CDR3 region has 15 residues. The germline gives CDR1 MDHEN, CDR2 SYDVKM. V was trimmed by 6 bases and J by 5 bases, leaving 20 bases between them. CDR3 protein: CASRYATVQRHEQYF. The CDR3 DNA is TGTGCCAGCAGATACGCTACCGTCCAGAGGCACGAGCAGTACTTC.

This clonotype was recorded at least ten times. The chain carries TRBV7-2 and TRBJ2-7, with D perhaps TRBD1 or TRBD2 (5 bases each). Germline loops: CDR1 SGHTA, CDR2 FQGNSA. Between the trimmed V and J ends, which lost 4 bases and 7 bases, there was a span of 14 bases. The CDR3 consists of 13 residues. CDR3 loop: CASSSVGEGEQYF. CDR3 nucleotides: TGTGCCAGCAGCTCCGTTGGAGAGGGGGAGCAGTACTTC. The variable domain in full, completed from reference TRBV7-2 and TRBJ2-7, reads GAGVSQSPSNKVTEKGKDVELRCDPISGHTALYWYRQSLGQGLEFLIYFQGNSAPDKSGLPSDRFSAERTGGSVSTLTIQRTQQEDSAVYLCASSSVGEGEQYFGPGTRLTVT.

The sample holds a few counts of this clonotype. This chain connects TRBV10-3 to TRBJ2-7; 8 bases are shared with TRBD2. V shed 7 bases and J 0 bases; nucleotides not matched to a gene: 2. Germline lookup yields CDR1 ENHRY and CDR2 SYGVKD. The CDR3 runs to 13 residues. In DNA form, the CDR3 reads TGTGCCATCACGGGGGGGAGCTCCTACGAGCAGTACTTC. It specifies CAITGGSSYEQYF.

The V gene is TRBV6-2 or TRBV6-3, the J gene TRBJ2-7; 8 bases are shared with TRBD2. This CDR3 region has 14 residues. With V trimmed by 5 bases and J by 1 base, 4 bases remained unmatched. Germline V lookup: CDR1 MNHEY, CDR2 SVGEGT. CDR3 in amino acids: CASSRTSPSYEQYF. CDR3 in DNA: TGTGCCAGCAGTAGGACTAGCCCGTCCTACGAGCAGTACTTC.

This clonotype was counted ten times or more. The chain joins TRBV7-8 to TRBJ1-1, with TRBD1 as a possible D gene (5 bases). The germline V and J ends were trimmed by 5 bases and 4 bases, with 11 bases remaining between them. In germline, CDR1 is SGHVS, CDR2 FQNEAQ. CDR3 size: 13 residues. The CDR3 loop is CASSPDGGTEAFF. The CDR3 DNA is TGTGCCAGCAGCCCGGACGGGGGCACTGAAGCTTTCTTT.

CDR3 protein: CSVLPGGGGELSEQYF. The CDR3 nucleotides are TGCAGCGTTCTCCCCGGCGGAGGGGGCGAGCTAAGTGAGCAGTACTTC. J is TRBJ2-7 and V is TRBV29-1; tentative D call: TRBD1 (7 bases). The V gene lost 5 bases and the J gene lost 7 bases, with 27 bases spanning the gap. The germline V gene has CDR1 SQVTM and CDR2 ANQGSEA. This CDR3 contains 16 residues.

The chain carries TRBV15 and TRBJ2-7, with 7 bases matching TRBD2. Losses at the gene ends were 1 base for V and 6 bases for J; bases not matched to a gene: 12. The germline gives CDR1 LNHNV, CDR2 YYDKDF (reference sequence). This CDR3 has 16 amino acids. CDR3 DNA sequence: TGTGCCACCAGCAGAGGTGGAGGGGAGGGGATTGCCGAGCAGTACTTC. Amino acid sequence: CATSRGGGEGIAEQYF.

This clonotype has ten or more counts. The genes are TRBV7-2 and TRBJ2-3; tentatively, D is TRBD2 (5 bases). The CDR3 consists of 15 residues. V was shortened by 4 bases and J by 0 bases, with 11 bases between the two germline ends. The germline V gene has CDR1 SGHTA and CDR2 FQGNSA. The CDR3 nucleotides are TGTGCCAGCAGCTCCCAGCCGGGGAGCACAGATACGCAGTATTTT. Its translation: CASSSQPGSTDTQYF.

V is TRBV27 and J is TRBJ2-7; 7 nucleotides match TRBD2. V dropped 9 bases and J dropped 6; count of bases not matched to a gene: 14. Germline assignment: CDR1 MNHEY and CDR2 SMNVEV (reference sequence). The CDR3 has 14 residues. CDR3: CASAFTSGIGEQYF. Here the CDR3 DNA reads TGTGCCAGTGCCTTTACCAGCGGGATCGGCGAGCAGTACTTC.

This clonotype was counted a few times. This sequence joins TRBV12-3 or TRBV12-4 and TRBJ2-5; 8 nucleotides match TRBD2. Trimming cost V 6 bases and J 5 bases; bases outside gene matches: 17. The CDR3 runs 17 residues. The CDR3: CASRPHLPGLGGETQYF. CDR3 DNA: TGTGCCAGCAGACCTCATCTCCCGGGACTAGGGGGTGAGACCCAGTACTTC.

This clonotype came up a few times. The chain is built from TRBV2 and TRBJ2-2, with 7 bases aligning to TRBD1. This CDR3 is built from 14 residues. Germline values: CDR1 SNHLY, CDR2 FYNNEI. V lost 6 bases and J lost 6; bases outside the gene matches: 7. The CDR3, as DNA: TGTGCCAGCAGGGCAGGGGGAGTCGCCGGGGAGCTGTTTTTT. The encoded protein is CASRAGGVAGELFF.

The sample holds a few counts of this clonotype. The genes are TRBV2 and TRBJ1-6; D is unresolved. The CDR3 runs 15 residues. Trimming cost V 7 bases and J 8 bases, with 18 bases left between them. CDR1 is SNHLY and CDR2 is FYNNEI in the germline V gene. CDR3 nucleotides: TGTGCCAGCACGACGTCAGGCGTTGCGCATTCACCCCTCCACTTT. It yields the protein CASTTSGVAHSPLHF.

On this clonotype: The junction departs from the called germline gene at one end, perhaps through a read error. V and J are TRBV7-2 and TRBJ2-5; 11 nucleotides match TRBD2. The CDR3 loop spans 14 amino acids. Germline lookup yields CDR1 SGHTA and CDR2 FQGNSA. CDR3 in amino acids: CASRIAGGPETQDF. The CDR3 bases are TGTGCCAGCAGGATAGCGGGGGGGCCAGAGACCCAGGACTTC. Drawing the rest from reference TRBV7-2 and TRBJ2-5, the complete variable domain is GAGVSQSPSNKVTEKGKDVELRCDPISGHTALYWYRQSLGQGLEFLIYFQGNSAPDKSGLPSDRFSAERTGGSVSTLTIQRTQQEDSAVYLCASRIAGGPETQDFGPGTRLLVL.